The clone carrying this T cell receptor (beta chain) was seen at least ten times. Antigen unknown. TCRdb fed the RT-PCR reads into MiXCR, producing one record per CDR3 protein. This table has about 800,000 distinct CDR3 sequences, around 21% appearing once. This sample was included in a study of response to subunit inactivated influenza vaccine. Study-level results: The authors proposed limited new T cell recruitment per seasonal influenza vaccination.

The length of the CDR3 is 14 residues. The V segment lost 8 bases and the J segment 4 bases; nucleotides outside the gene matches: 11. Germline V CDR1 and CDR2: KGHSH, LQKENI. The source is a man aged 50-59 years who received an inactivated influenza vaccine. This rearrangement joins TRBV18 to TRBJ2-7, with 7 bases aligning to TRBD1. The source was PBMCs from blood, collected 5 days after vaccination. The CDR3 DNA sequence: TGTGCCAGCAGTCCACGACAGGGTTCTTACGAGCAGTACTTC. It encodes CASSPRQGSYEQYF. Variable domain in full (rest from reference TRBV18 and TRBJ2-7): NAGVMQNPRHLVRRRGQEARLRCSPMKGHSHVYWYRQLPEEGLKFMVYLQKENIIDESGMPKERFSAEFPKEGPSILRIQQVVRGDSAAYFCASSPRQGSYEQYFGPGTRLTVT.